These 12 T cell receptor beta chains were sequenced from one sample in a study of neurological immune-mediated disorders. Each CDR3 protein gets one entry after TCRdb re-called the 5' RACE reads with MiXCR. The top ten clones hold around 1.1% of a sample with tens of thousands of distinct CDR3 sequences, 2% to 3% of them seen once. The sequenced material came from PBMCs. The receptors were sampled from a woman in her thirties with multiple sclerosis.

This clonotype was recorded at least ten times. The J gene is TRBJ1-4, the V gene TRBV4-3, with a possible D match to TRBD1 (6 bases). Looked up from germline, CDR1 is LGHNA and CDR2 is YSLEER. Between the trimmed V and J ends, which lost 3 bases and 8 bases, there was a span of 13 bases. The CDR3 consists of 14 residues. CDR3 in DNA: TGCGCCAGCAGCCAGCCGGGACAACAGGAAAAACTGTTTTTT. Protein sequence: CASSQPGQQEKLFF.

This clonotype was seen ten or more times. The V call is TRBV7-2, the J call TRBJ2-7; TRBD1 aligns across 7 bases. Trimming removed 1 base from V and 0 bases from J; junction bases left unmatched: 3. The CDR3 sequence is 15 residues long. Looked up from germline, CDR1 is SGHTA and CDR2 is FQGNSA. CDR3 sequence reads: CASSLEGAASYEQYF. In DNA, the CDR3 is TGTGCCAGCAGCTTAGAGGGGGCAGCCTCCTACGAGCAGTACTTC.

In its sample, this clonotype was seen many times. This chain uses TRBV12-3 or TRBV12-4 with TRBJ1-4, with a possible D match to TRBD1 (5 bases). The CDR3 length is 12 residues. Trimming left V 7 bases short and J 7 bases short, with 10 bases between. The CDR3 DNA follows: TGTGCCAGCACCCTGGGGGGTGAAAAACTGTTTTTT. Its translation: CASTLGGEKLFF.

This clonotype occurred many times. V usage is TRBV24-1 and J usage is TRBJ1-6; D may be TRBD1 (6 bases). The CDR3 extends over 14 amino acids. Trimming removed 10 bases from V and 7 bases from J, with 16 bases in between. Germline loops: CDR1 KGHDR, CDR2 SFDVKD. As DNA, the CDR3 is TGTGCCACTAGCGGACCAGGGGACAATTCACCCCTCCACTTT. The encoded protein is CATSGPGDNSPLHF.

This clonotype was seen at least ten times. The gene calls are TRBV7-2 and TRBJ2-1; 10 bases line up with TRBD2. This CDR3 has 15 amino acids. CDR1 is SGHTA, CDR2 FQGNSA, per germline. The J segment lost 8 bases and the V segment lost 6 bases, leaving 10 bases of the junction unmatched. The CDR3 here is CASSYSGRPPYEQFF. The CDR3 DNA is TGTGCCAGCAGTTATAGCGGGAGGCCCCCCTATGAGCAGTTCTTC.

This clonotype showed up many times. This chain joins TRBV5-1 and TRBJ1-2; D gene ambiguous. Germline lookup yields CDR1 SGHRS and CDR2 YFSETQ. This CDR3 spans 13 amino acids. Trimming shortened V by 2 bases and J by 8 bases, and 13 bases separated the two germline ends. The CDR3 bases are TGCGCCAGCAGCTTACCCGAATCTAAGGGCTACACCTTC. This sequence encodes CASSLPESKGYTF.

This clonotype occurred many times. This sequence joins TRBV6-2 or TRBV6-3 and TRBJ2-7, with D unclear. This CDR3 contains 13 residues. V gave up 2 bases and J gave up 6 bases, with 11 bases separating them. Germline CDR1 MNHEY, CDR2 SVGEGT. The CDR3 loop is CASSYSVALEQYF. The CDR3 DNA reads TGTGCCAGCAGTTACAGTGTTGCTCTCGAGCAGTACTTC.

This clonotype was observed many times. J is TRBJ1-1 and V is TRBV12-3 or TRBV12-4; TRBD1 aligns across 8 bases. The V segment lost 5 bases and the J segment 5 bases; nucleotides outside the gene matches: 7. The CDR3 is 14 residues long. CDR3 coding DNA: TGTGCCAGCAGTGCTTACAGGGGGAGTACTGAAGCTTTCTTT. Protein sequence: CASSAYRGSTEAFF.

Many counts were recorded for this clonotype. The chain is built from TRBV6-6 and TRBJ1-1; tentatively, D is TRBD1 (6 bases). The CDR3 extends over 14 amino acids. Trimming left V 6 bases short and J 0 bases short, with 11 bases between. Germline values: CDR1 MNHNY, CDR2 SVGAGI (reference sequence). The CDR3 DNA reads TGTGCCAGCAGCCAGGGGTCCCTGAACACTGAAGCTTTCTTT. Translating it yields CASSQGSLNTEAFF.

This clonotype has a count of ten or more. V and J are TRBV12-3 or TRBV12-4 and TRBJ2-2, with TRBD2 identical over 8 bases. After removal of 3 bases from V and 3 bases from J, the junction contained 3 bases not matched to a gene. The CDR3 consists of 15 residues. CDR3: CASSFSGGYTGELFF. DNA of the CDR3: TGTGCCAGCAGTTTCTCGGGAGGGTACACCGGGGAGCTGTTTTTT.

This clonotype was counted many times. The rearrangement uses TRBV7-2 and TRBJ2-5; possibly TRBD2 for D (6 bases). The CDR3 sequence is 15 residues long. The germline V gene encodes CDR1 SGHTA and CDR2 FQGNSA. The V gene lost 5 bases and the J gene lost 5 bases, with 18 bases spanning the gap. The CDR3 DNA follows: TGTGCCAGCAGCCCGAACAGCCCCGGAGGGGAGACCCAGTACTTC. This gives the protein CASSPNSPGGETQYF. Full variable domain (rest looked up from reference TRBV7-2 and TRBJ2-5): GAGVSQSPSNKVTEKGKDVELRCDPISGHTALYWYRQSLGQGLEFLIYFQGNSAPDKSGLPSDRFSAERTGGSVSTLTIQRTQQEDSAVYLCASSPNSPGGETQYFGPGTRLLVL.

This clonotype was counted ten times or more. The chain has TRBV7-8 and TRBJ2-3; the D is unclear. Germline V gene sequence: CDR1 SGHVS, CDR2 FQNEAQ. V lost 5 bases, J lost 2 bases, and 20 bases lay in between. The CDR3 runs 17 residues. CDR3 sequence reads: CASSPNVTVILTDTQYF. For the CDR3, the DNA is TGTGCCAGCAGCCCCAATGTTACGGTTATTCTCACAGATACGCAGTATTTT.